These 27 T cell receptor beta chains were sequenced from one sample in a study of CD8 T cells in Susac syndrome. Roughly 0.45 to 1 ug RNA was reverse transcribed with random hexamers. TCRdb itself ran the immunoSEQ multiplex PCR reads through MiXCR, one entry per CDR3 protein. The sample consists of about 210,000 distinct CDR3 sequences, 95% of them appearing once. What was sequenced was CD4+ T cells from PBMCs. Receptor source: a human donor with multiple sclerosis.

V is TRBV5-1 and J is TRBJ2-4; TRBD1 matches 10 bases. V was clipped by 3 bases and J by 6 bases; unmatched bases: 15. This CDR3 spans 18 amino acids. Germline V gene data show CDR1 as SGHRS and CDR2 as YFSETQ. CDR3 in amino acids: CASSSLRSDRGLGNIQYF. CDR3 sequence (DNA): TGCGCCAGCAGCTCCTTAAGATCCGACAGGGGGCTCGGAAACATTCAGTACTTC.

The rearrangement uses TRBV12-3 or TRBV12-4 and TRBJ2-2; the D gene is possibly TRBD2 (6 bases). This CDR3 comprises 15 residues. Trimming took 8 bases from V and 3 from J, leaving 16 bases between them. CDR3 DNA: TGTGCCAGCCGCCCGACCGGGACTCACACCGGGGAGCTGTTTTTT. Protein: CASRPTGTHTGELFF.

The gene calls are TRBV18 and TRBJ1-1, with D unclear. CDR1 and CDR2 (germline): KGHSH, LQKENI. Trimming stripped 6 bases from V and 5 bases from J, with 13 bases between. This CDR3 has 13 amino acids. The CDR3 region is CASSPGERTEAFF. The CDR3 DNA reads as TGTGCCAGCTCGCCTGGGGAGCGGACTGAAGCTTTCTTT.

The J gene is TRBJ2-7, the V gene TRBV9; the D gene is possibly TRBD2 (5 bases). This CDR3 comprises 14 residues. The V gene's germline CDR1 is SGDLS and CDR2 YYNGEE. Trimming removed 0 bases from V and 7 bases from J, with 14 bases in between. This CDR3 is CASSVAGRWEEQYF. CDR3 DNA sequence: TGTGCCAGCAGCGTAGCTGGGAGATGGGAAGAGCAGTACTTC.

The gene calls are TRBV19 and TRBJ1-2; TRBD1 might be the D (6 bases). V lost 6 bases to trimming and J lost 0 bases, with 14 bases between them. This CDR3 is built from 15 residues. Germline CDR1 LNHDA, CDR2 SQIVND (reference sequence). CDR3 sequence reads: CASSPTGQPNYGYTF. CDR3 in DNA: TGTGCCAGTAGCCCGACGGGACAACCTAACTATGGCTACACCTTC.

This clonotype has just one count. The rearrangement uses TRBV12-3 or TRBV12-4 and TRBJ2-1; no clear D. Trimming cost V 7 bases and J 9 bases, with 13 bases left between them. CDR3 length equals 12 residues. CDR3 DNA: TGTGCCAGCACCCTCGGGTCACGTGAGCAGTTCTTC. Amino acids: CASTLGSREQFF.

This clonotype has just one count. The rearrangement uses TRBV19 and TRBJ2-2, with D tentatively TRBD1 (5 bases). CDR1 and CDR2 from the germline V gene are LNHDA and SQIVND (reference sequence). This CDR3 has 15 residues. V lost 3 bases and J 3 bases, leaving 11 bases between the germline ends. The CDR3 loop is CASSMRRGDTGELFF. CDR3 nucleotides: TGTGCCAGTAGTATGAGAAGGGGTGACACCGGGGAGCTGTTTTTT.

The gene calls are TRBV3-1 and TRBJ2-3, with D unresolved. This CDR3 has 14 residues. The V end lost 0 bases, the J end lost 4 bases, and 8 bases lay between the germline ends. Germline V gene lookup returns CDR1 LGHDT and CDR2 YNNKEL (reference sequence). In nucleotides, the CDR3 is TGTGCCAGCAGCCAAGACACAGCATCAGATACGCAGTATTTT. Translating gives CASSQDTASDTQYF.

The rearrangement links TRBV5-4 to TRBJ2-7; possibly TRBD1 or TRBD2 for D (6 bases each). CDR3 length: 15 amino acids. Deletions cut 2 bases from V and 7 bases from J, with 19 bases between. Germline V gives CDR1 SGHNT, CDR2 YYREEE (reference sequence). CDR3 sequence reads: CASSLGGRGSREQYF. The CDR3 region has the DNA TGTGCCAGCAGCTTAGGGGGGCGCGGAAGCAGGGAGCAGTACTTC.

The genes are TRBV3-1 and TRBJ2-1, with TRBD2 matching 8 bases. Germline V gene data show CDR1 as LGHDT and CDR2 as YNNKEL (reference sequence). The CDR3 sequence is 17 residues long. With 3 bases clipped from V and 0 bases from J, the junction kept 7 bases outside the gene matches. The CDR3 region is CASSQLPGLDSYNEQFF. The CDR3 region has the DNA TGTGCCAGCAGCCAGCTTCCGGGACTAGACTCCTACAATGAGCAGTTCTTC.

The chain has TRBV15 and TRBJ1-2; D unresolved. Germline CDR1 reads LNHNV; CDR2 reads YYDKDF (reference sequence). CDR3 length: 12 residues. V was shortened by 0 bases and J by 8 bases, with 7 bases between the two germline ends. This CDR3 reads CATSRDRVGYTF. The CDR3 nucleotides are TGTGCCACCAGCAGAGATCGAGTCGGCTACACCTTC.

This clonotype has only one observation. This chain joins TRBV29-1 and TRBJ2-1; TRBD2 is a possible D gene (6 bases). Between the trimmed V and J ends, which lost 7 bases and 9 bases, there was a span of 10 bases. This CDR3 spans 10 amino acids. Germline CDR1 and CDR2: SQVTM and ANQGSEA. The CDR3 nucleotides read TGCAGCGCCCAGGGAGGTGAGCAGTTCTTC. Its protein is CSAQGGEQFF.

The gene calls are TRBV12-3 or TRBV12-4 and TRBJ1-2; no clear D. The CDR3 length is 12 residues. The ends were cut back, 5 bases at V and 5 bases at J, with 9 bases in the middle. This CDR3 reads CASSPVGYGYTF. In DNA form, the CDR3 reads TGTGCCAGCAGTCCCGTGGGGTATGGCTACACCTTC.

The chain employs TRBV3-1 and TRBJ2-1; 7 nucleotides match TRBD2. With 5 bases clipped from V and 4 bases from J, the junction kept 5 bases outside the gene matches. The CDR3 runs 14 residues. Germline loops: CDR1 LGHDT, CDR2 YNNKEL (reference sequence). CDR3 in DNA: TGTGCCAGCAGCGCGGGAGCTGGTTACAATGAGCAGTTCTTC. Its protein product is CASSAGAGYNEQFF.

The chain joins TRBV20-1 to TRBJ1-2, with TRBD1 matching over 7 bases. The CDR3 has 14 amino acids. V gave up 5 bases and J gave up 4 bases; unmatched junction bases: 10. CDR1 and CDR2 from the germline V gene are DFQATT and SNEGSKA (reference sequence). DNA of the CDR3: TGCAGTGCTCCCCGACAGGGTTTTGGCTATGGCTACACCTTC. It codes for CSAPRQGFGYGYTF.

The chain is built from TRBV7-9 and TRBJ2-4; D is undetermined. The CDR3 spans 15 residues. The germline V gene encodes CDR1 SEHNR and CDR2 FQNEAQ (reference sequence). Trimming removed 6 bases at V and 2 bases at J, with 14 bases between. The CDR3 coding sequence is TGTGCCAGCAGTAGGCCCCCTTGGACCAAAAACATTCAGTACTTC. Protein sequence: CASSRPPWTKNIQYF.

The V gene is TRBV3-1, the J gene TRBJ1-1; no firm D call. V dropped 0 bases and J dropped 8 bases, with 7 bases sitting between them. The CDR3 is 12 amino acids. Germline loops: CDR1 LGHDT, CDR2 YNNKEL (reference sequence). The DNA of the CDR3 is TGTGCCAGCAGCCAAGATACAAGAGAAGCTTTCTTT. Its protein product is CASSQDTREAFF.

DNA for the CDR3: TGTGCCTGGAGGGACAGGGGTATGGCCGAGCAGTACTTC. Encoded protein: CAWRDRGMAEQYF. This chain links TRBV30 with TRBJ2-7; 9 positions agree with TRBD1. Germline V gene data show CDR1 as GTSNPN and CDR2 as SVGIG (reference sequence). Trimming took 3 bases from V and 6 from J; bases not matched to a gene: 6. The CDR3 length is 13 residues.

This chain connects TRBV7-9 to TRBJ2-7, with TRBD1 matching 9 bases. Trimming at V came to 5 bases and at J to 5 bases, leaving 4 bases not matched to a gene. Germline assignment: CDR1 SEHNR and CDR2 FQNEAQ (reference sequence). CDR3 length: 13 amino acids. The CDR3 region is CASSHRTGDEQYF. The CDR3, as DNA: TGTGCCAGCAGCCACCGGACAGGGGACGAGCAGTACTTC. Drawing the rest from reference TRBV7-9 and TRBJ2-7, the complete variable domain is DTGVSQNPRHKITKRGQNVTFRCDPISEHNRLYWYRQTLGQGPEFLTYFQNEAQLEKSRLLSDRFSAERPKGSFSTLEIQRTEQGDSAMYLCASSHRTGDEQYFGPGTRLTVT.

A single count supports this clonotype. V and J are TRBV4-1 and TRBJ2-1; a weak D match, TRBD2 (5 bases). The CDR3 contains 13 residues. The germline V and J ends were trimmed by 1 base and 14 bases, with 15 bases remaining between them. Germline V gives CDR1 MGHRA, CDR2 YSYEKL. The CDR3 protein is CASSQALGVSEFF. CDR3 nucleotides: TGCGCCAGCAGCCAAGCCCTCGGGGTTTCGGAGTTCTTC.

A single count supports this clonotype. The chain employs TRBV18 and TRBJ2-7; no reliable D call. Germline V gene sequence: CDR1 KGHSH, CDR2 LQKENI. The CDR3 loop spans 12 amino acids. Trimming removed 6 bases from V and 3 bases from J, with 9 bases in between. The CDR3 DNA reads as TGTGCCAGCTCGCGGACGGACTACGAGCAGTACTTC. It yields the protein CASSRTDYEQYF.

V is TRBV20-1 and J is TRBJ2-3; D gene unclear. The CDR3 has 15 residues. The germline V and J ends were trimmed by 3 bases and 3 bases, with 16 bases remaining between them. Germline V gene lookup returns CDR1 DFQATT and CDR2 SNEGSKA (reference sequence). The CDR3 nucleotides read TGCAGTGCTAGTTTAGAGGAGTGGATAACAGATACGCAGTATTTT. Amino acids: CSASLEEWITDTQYF.

This clonotype has just one count. This chain links TRBV28 with TRBJ2-1; D remains ambiguous. The CDR3 consists of 11 residues. Per the germline V gene, CDR1 is MDHEN and CDR2 is SYDVKM. V shed 4 bases and J shed 10 bases, with 8 bases lying between them. CDR3 region: CASSSRWEQFF. DNA for the CDR3: TGTGCCAGCAGTTCCCGATGGGAGCAGTTCTTC.

The chain joins TRBV30 to TRBJ1-5; weak D call: TRBD1 (5 bases). The CDR3 has 12 residues. Germline V gene data show CDR1 as GTSNPN and CDR2 as SVGIG (reference sequence). CDR3: CAAAGVGQPQHF. CDR3 coding DNA: TGTGCTGCCGCGGGGGTAGGTCAGCCCCAGCATTTT.

The chain recombines TRBV7-9 with TRBJ1-1, with no clear D. Germline-derived CDR1 and CDR2 are SEHNR and FQNEAQ (reference sequence). The CDR3 loop spans 13 amino acids. V shed 2 bases and J shed 4 bases, with 8 bases lying between them. The CDR3 coding sequence is TGTGCCAGCAGCTTAAGTCGGGGCACTGAAGCTTTCTTT. This translates into CASSLSRGTEAFF.

The V gene is TRBV20-1, the J gene TRBJ1-4; 8 bases match TRBD1. The CDR3 sequence is 16 residues long. Per germline, CDR1 DFQATT and CDR2 SNEGSKA (reference sequence). V gave up 4 bases and J gave up 8 bases; unmatched junction bases: 15. CDR3 loop: CSATSIYRDRNEKLFF. The CDR3 DNA follows: TGCAGTGCTACGTCCATTTACCGGGACAGGAACGAAAAACTGTTTTTT.

CDR3 protein: CSAYRDRGETQYF. Here the CDR3 DNA reads TGCAGTGCTTACCGGGACAGGGGGGAGACCCAGTACTTC. This chain links TRBV20-1 with TRBJ2-5; 11 bases are shared with TRBD1. Germline-derived CDR1 and CDR2 are DFQATT and SNEGSKA (reference sequence). Trimming at V came to 5 bases and at J to 5 bases, leaving 4 bases not matched to a gene. CDR3 size: 13 residues.